A selection of T cell receptor beta chains follows, all from one sample in a study of blood T cells in healthy people across ages. TCRdb reanalysed the 5' RACE reads using MiXCR and keeps one entry per CDR3 protein. The data show a few hundred thousand distinct CDR3 sequences, with roughly a quarter seen just once and 29% held by the top ten. Material for sequencing was blood. The origin of the receptors is a woman aged 65 to 85 in good health. Both conserved end residues are part of each CDR3. Each record gives: clone size, D gene, V gene, CDR3 protein. A D gene is named only where the DNA matches it firmly. For some rows the clone size is stated as once, few or many, or as a class when expanded; others skip it.

clone size: NA; D gene: TRBD2; V gene: TRBV5-1; CDR3 protein: CASSLYSGRTRETQYF
clone size: many; D gene: TRBD1; V gene: TRBV29-1; CDR3 protein: CSVVITGGSGNTIYF
clone size: NA; D gene: NA; V gene: TRBV9; CDR3 protein: CASSGQPNQPQHF
clone size: few; D gene: NA; V gene: TRBV4-3; CDR3 protein: CASSQGFDSLPYEQYF
clone size: NA; D gene: TRBD2; V gene: TRBV27; CDR3 protein: CASSQDRPYGLVGYEQYF
clone size: NA; D gene: TRBD1; V gene: TRBV7-2; CDR3 protein: CASSLQGDRASTPQYF
clone size: many; D gene: NA; V gene: TRBV6-1; CDR3 protein: CASSPRSSGANVLTF
clone size: few; D gene: TRBD1; V gene: TRBV20-1; CDR3 protein: CSARPPGQQDTQYF
clone size: few; D gene: NA; V gene: TRBV21-1; CDR3 protein: CASSTYRESGEQFF
clone size: few; D gene: NA; V gene: TRBV6-2/TRBV6-3; CDR3 protein: CASSYPEAIWGTGELFF
clone size: NA; D gene: NA; V gene: TRBV4-1; CDR3 protein: CASSQEPADTQYF
clone size: few; D gene: NA; V gene: TRBV2; CDR3 protein: CASSEWGDEQYF
clone size: few; D gene: NA; V gene: TRBV29-1; CDR3 protein: CSVERGRNTEAFF
clone size: few; D gene: TRBD1; V gene: TRBV7-9; CDR3 protein: CASSPRTGGTTEAFF
clone size: few; D gene: NA; V gene: TRBV12-3/TRBV12-4; CDR3 protein: CASSLGGGANTGELFF
clone size: few; D gene: TRBD1; V gene: TRBV3-1; CDR3 protein: CASSHGTGAGEQFF
clone size: NA; D gene: TRBD2; V gene: TRBV5-1; CDR3 protein: CASSFELAGVDEQFF
clone size: NA; D gene: TRBD2; V gene: TRBV5-4; CDR3 protein: CASSLEREWGTDTQYF
clone size: NA; D gene: TRBD1; V gene: TRBV7-9; CDR3 protein: CATGGDEQYF
clone size: NA; D gene: TRBD1; V gene: TRBV9; CDR3 protein: CASSVAGGSNQPQHF
clone size: NA; D gene: NA; V gene: TRBV29-1; CDR3 protein: CNVDLDGVGQPQHF
clone size: NA; D gene: NA; V gene: TRBV11-2; CDR3 protein: CASSLGPAGANVLTF
clone size: NA; D gene: NA; V gene: TRBV6-5; CDR3 protein: CASNKQEGPRDEQFF
clone size: NA; D gene: NA; V gene: TRBV7-8; CDR3 protein: CASSLAIKGYGYTF
clone size: NA; D gene: TRBD1; V gene: TRBV3-1; CDR3 protein: CASSQAGTGYNEQFF
clone size: NA; D gene: NA; V gene: TRBV15; CDR3 protein: CATSRGFGNQPQHF
clone size: many; D gene: TRBD2; V gene: TRBV7-2; CDR3 protein: CASNNPGLADYSEQFF
clone size: many; D gene: NA; V gene: TRBV7-3; CDR3 protein: CASSFEQGAGELFF
clone size: NA; D gene: NA; V gene: TRBV6-5; CDR3 protein: CASRNRAVGYTF
clone size: NA; D gene: TRBD2; V gene: TRBV7-2; CDR3 protein: CASTLTSGQETQYF
clone size: NA; D gene: NA; V gene: TRBV14; CDR3 protein: CASSQNQGTGELFF
clone size: NA; D gene: TRBD1; V gene: TRBV7-9; CDR3 protein: CASSYWPTGEAKNIQYF
clone size: many; D gene: TRBD2; V gene: TRBV11-2; CDR3 protein: CASSWGTSRGETQYF
clone size: NA; D gene: NA; V gene: TRBV4-2; CDR3 protein: CASSQEGWGLADLTQYF
clone size: few; D gene: TRBD2; V gene: TRBV7-2; CDR3 protein: CASTQRLAGKETQYF
clone size: once; D gene: NA; V gene: TRBV19; CDR3 protein: CASSTGTGTKSYEQYF
clone size: NA; D gene: NA; V gene: TRBV20-1; CDR3 protein: CSAYPPPVNNEQFF
clone size: many; D gene: NA; V gene: TRBV28; CDR3 protein: CASSPEGRPRETQYF
clone size: few; D gene: TRBD2; V gene: TRBV9; CDR3 protein: CASSVASGSTDTQYF
clone size: many; D gene: TRBD1; V gene: TRBV25-1; CDR3 protein: CASSGRQGYTEAFF
clone size: NA; D gene: NA; V gene: TRBV3-1; CDR3 protein: CASSPAPHVSYEQYF
clone size: NA; D gene: NA; V gene: TRBV9; CDR3 protein: CASRRQLSYEQYF
clone size: many; D gene: TRBD1; V gene: TRBV6-5; CDR3 protein: CASSTQGGGYGYTF
clone size: few; D gene: NA; V gene: TRBV7-3; CDR3 protein: CASSLTPTNQETQYF
clone size: NA; D gene: NA; V gene: TRBV7-2; CDR3 protein: CASSPRQRGTEAFF
clone size: few; D gene: NA; V gene: TRBV20-1; CDR3 protein: CSARVGLVRRSETQYF
clone size: NA; D gene: NA; V gene: TRBV7-3; CDR3 protein: CASSLTSGEKETQYF
clone size: many; D gene: TRBD2; V gene: TRBV11-1; CDR3 protein: CASSLGRTRYGNEQFF
clone size: many; D gene: TRBD1; V gene: TRBV29-1; CDR3 protein: CSVGIGTGMANTEAFF
clone size: NA; D gene: TRBD2; V gene: TRBV12-3/TRBV12-4; CDR3 protein: CASSLSEGGETQYF
clone size: few; D gene: NA; V gene: TRBV11-2; CDR3 protein: CASRPIGRSSYEQYF
clone size: once; D gene: NA; V gene: TRBV5-4; CDR3 protein: CASSFPDQETQYF
clone size: NA; D gene: NA; V gene: TRBV2; CDR3 protein: CASSPRDFVYGYTF